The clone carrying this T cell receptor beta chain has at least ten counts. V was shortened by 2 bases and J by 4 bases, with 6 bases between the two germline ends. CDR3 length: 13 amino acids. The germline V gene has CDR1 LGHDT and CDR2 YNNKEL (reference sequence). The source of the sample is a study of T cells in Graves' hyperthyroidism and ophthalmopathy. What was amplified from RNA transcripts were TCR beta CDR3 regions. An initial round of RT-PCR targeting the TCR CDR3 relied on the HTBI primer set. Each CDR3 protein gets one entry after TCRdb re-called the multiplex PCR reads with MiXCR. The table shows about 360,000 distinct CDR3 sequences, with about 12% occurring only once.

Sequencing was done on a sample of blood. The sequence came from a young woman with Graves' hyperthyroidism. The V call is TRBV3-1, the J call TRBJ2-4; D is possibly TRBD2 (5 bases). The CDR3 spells CASSQWTKNIQYF. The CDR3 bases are TGTGCCAGCAGCCAATGGACTAAAAACATTCAGTACTTC.